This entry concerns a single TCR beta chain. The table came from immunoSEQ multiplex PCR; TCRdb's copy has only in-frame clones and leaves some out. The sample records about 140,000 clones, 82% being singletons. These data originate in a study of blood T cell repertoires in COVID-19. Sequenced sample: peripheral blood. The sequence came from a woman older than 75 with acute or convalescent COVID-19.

The CDR3 nucleotides read TGTGCCAGCAGCTTAGCCAGGGTGAACACTGAAGCTTTCTTT. Its protein product is CASSLARVNTEAFF. The rearrangement joins TRBV7-9 to TRBJ1-1, with D maybe TRBD1 (5 bases). Germline V gene data show CDR1 as SEHNR and CDR2 as FQNEAQ (reference sequence). V lost 0 bases and J lost 0, with 5 bases in between. The CDR3 contains 14 residues.